The T cell receptor (beta chain) described here comes from a study of T cell responses to AZD1222 COVID-19 vaccine. Study-wide points: Following two doses of AZD1222, Spike-specific TCR breadth and depth rose.

Germline V gene sequence: CDR1 MNHEY, CDR2 SVGAGI. The CDR3 length is 14 residues. Trimming took 2 bases from V and 3 from J, leaving 11 bases between them. In the case of this clone: What it binds is not known.

Measured with immunoSEQ multiplex PCR; TCRdb has only the in-frame clones, and not every one. The table has some 50,000 clones, roughly 80% seen once. The sample consisted of peripheral blood, taken on day 0 of AZD1222 vaccination. This sequence joins TRBV6-5 and TRBJ2-7; D is possibly TRBD1 or TRBD2 (6 bases each). The source of this sequence is an adult in good health. The CDR3 protein is CASSYVGGNYEQYF. The CDR3 DNA is TGTGCCAGCAGTTACGTGGGGGGCAACTACGAGCAGTACTTC.